This entry lists 5 T cell receptor beta chains sequenced from one sample in a study of cytomegalovirus exposure and HLA in healthy donors. Researchers ran the PCR with 60 Vbeta and 13 Jbeta primers. Clones were sequenced by immunoSEQ multiplex PCR, and TCRdb holds only the in-frame ones, with some missing. The sample has 200,000 to 250,000 clones. Sample: PBMCs. These TCRs come from a girl aged 2-10 years in good health and CMV-seropositive.

The chain combines TRBV6-9 with TRBJ2-7; 8 positions agree with TRBD1. Germline values: CDR1 MNHGY, CDR2 SVAAGI. This CDR3 is built from 15 residues. J was trimmed by 4 bases and V by 7 bases; bases with no gene match: 12. CDR3 sequence (DNA): TGTGCCAGCACCCGGGACAGGCCGGCCCGATACGAGCAGTACTTC. Amino acid sequence: CASTRDRPARYEQYF.

The chain joins TRBV13 to TRBJ2-4, with unresolved D. Germline CDR1 is PRHDT and CDR2 is FYEKMQ (reference sequence). This CDR3 contains 17 residues. V was shortened by 1 base and J by 3 bases, with 16 bases between the two germline ends. The CDR3 here is CASSLAAPRIGKNIQYF. CDR3 DNA: TGTGCCAGCAGCTTAGCGGCTCCGCGGATCGGCAAAAACATTCAGTACTTC.

This rearrangement joins TRBV7-2 to TRBJ1-5; TRBD1 aligns across 11 bases. Trimming took 0 bases from V and 9 from J; bases not matched to a gene: 7. The CDR3 contains 16 residues. Germline CDR1 reads SGHTA; CDR2 reads FQGNSA. The CDR3 DNA is TGTGCCAGCAGCTTAGCGAGGGGGACAGGGGGTTGGCCCCAGCATTTT. Encoded protein: CASSLARGTGGWPQHF.

J is TRBJ1-1 and V is TRBV10-3; weak D call: TRBD1 (5 bases). Per the germline V gene, CDR1 is ENHRY and CDR2 is SYGVKD. The CDR3 sequence is 14 residues long. V was shortened by 6 bases and J by 1 base, with 12 bases between the two germline ends. CDR3 bases: TGTGCCATCAGGATAACAGGACAGAACACTGAAGCTTTCTTT. Protein: CAIRITGQNTEAFF.

The chain uses TRBV5-5 and TRBJ1-2, with a possible D match to TRBD1 (5 bases). This CDR3 contains 15 residues. Germline CDR1 reads SGHKS; CDR2 reads YYEKEE (reference sequence). Trimming removed 0 bases from V and 2 bases from J, with 11 bases in between. Here the CDR3 reads CASSLAPAGNYGYTF. The CDR3 nucleotides are TGTGCCAGCAGCTTGGCCCCGGCAGGGAACTATGGCTACACCTTC.